A selection of T cell receptor beta chains follows, all from one sample in a study of CD8+ T cells in alopecia areata. Method: immunoSEQ multiplex PCR; TCRdb's copy keeps in-frame clones and lacks some. The table lists about 190,000 clones, about 60% of them singletons. Specimen: CD4+ T cells sorted from blood, collected at week 4, from a patient treated with tofacitinib. The receptors originated from a human donor with alopecia areata. Each CDR3 is given with its conserved first and last residue. A D gene is named only where the DNA matches it firmly. Clone size is not always given. Where it is, it says once, few, many or a class for expanded clones.

j_gene | v_gene | d_gene | abundance | len | CDR3nt | CDR3aa
TRBJ1-4 | TRBV4-2 | . | . | 14 | TGTGCCAGCAGGAAGATTGACAGGAACGAAAAACTGTTTTTT | CASRKIDRNEKLFF
TRBJ2-3 | TRBV7-3 | TRBD2 | . | 15 | TGTGCCAGCAGCTTAGGACTAGCGGGAGGAAATACGCAGTATTTT | CASSLGLAGGNTQYF
TRBJ1-1 | TRBV30 | . | . | 12 | TGTGCCTGGAGCCGCGGGACCACTGAAGCTTTCTTT | CAWSRGTTEAFF
TRBJ2-5 | TRBV5-1 | . | . | 14 | TGCGCCAGCAGGACTTCTGACTCGCTCGAGACCCAGTACTTC | CASRTSDSLETQYF
TRBJ2-1 | TRBV28 | TRBD2 | . | 17 | TGTGCCAGCAGTTATCCGACTAGCGGGAGGGCCCGCAATGAGCAGTTCTTC | CASSYPTSGRARNEQFF
TRBJ2-5 | TRBV29-1 | . | . | 14 | TGCAGCGTTGAAGATCTTCAGGGAGGAGAGACCCAGTACTTC | CSVEDLQGGETQYF
TRBJ2-7 | TRBV30 | . | . | 14 | TGTGCCTGGAGGAGCCAAGGGACCTCCTACGAGCAGTACTTC | CAWRSQGTSYEQYF
TRBJ2-7 | TRBV6-5 | . | few | 16 | TGTGCCAGCAGTTACCCCCTTGACCCAGAACCCTACGAGCAGTACTTC | CASSYPLDPEPYEQYF
TRBJ2-5 | TRBV6-5 | TRBD2 | few | 15 | TGTGCCAGCAGTTACTGGGCTAGCGGGGCGAAGACCCAGTACTTC | CASSYWASGAKTQYF
TRBJ2-1 | TRBV5-6 | . | . | 11 | TGTGCCAGCAGCTTGCACAATGAGCAGTTCTTC | CASSLHNEQFF
TRBJ2-7 | TRBV2 | . | few | 13 | TGTGCCAGCAATCAGGGCTCTTTAGGGGAGCAGTACTTC | CASNQGSLGEQYF
TRBJ2-1 | TRBV7-2 | . | . | 16 | TGTGCCAGCAGCTTAGCGAGGGGAGCGGTCGGGAATGAGCAGTTCTTC | CASSLARGAVGNEQFF
TRBJ1-1 | TRBV13 | . | medium-sized | 12 | TGTGCCAGCAGCACCCTAAGAACTGAAGCTTTCTTT | CASSTLRTEAFF
TRBJ2-3 | TRBV5-1 | . | few | 15 | TGCGCCAGCAGCCCCCACTCAGGGGCCCTAGATACGCAGTATTTT | CASSPHSGALDTQYF
TRBJ2-1 | TRBV10-3 | TRBD2 | . | 14 | TGTGCCATCAGTGGGCGGGAGGGCCGAAATGAGCAGTTCTTC | CAISGREGRNEQFF
TRBJ2-5 | TRBV28 | TRBD2 | . | 14 | TGTGCCAGCAGTGATCTAGCGGTCGTACAGACCCAGTACTTC | CASSDLAVVQTQYF
TRBJ1-2 | TRBV18 | . | . | 15 | TGTGCCAGCTCACCACAGCAGACGGAGAGTTATGGCTACACCTTC | CASSPQQTESYGYTF
TRBJ2-5 | TRBV30 | . | . | 12 | TGTGCCTGGAGTTCCAGTGGAGAGACCCAGTACTTC | CAWSSSGETQYF
TRBJ2-7 | TRBV4-3 | TRBD2 | . | 16 | TGCGCCAGCAGCCCACAAGCGACTAGCGGGAGATGGGAGCAGTACTTC | CASSPQATSGRWEQYF
TRBJ1-4 | TRBV29-1 | . | once | 15 | TGCAGCGTTGTTGCAGGGGTCTACTCTAATGAAAAACTGTTTTTT | CSVVAGVYSNEKLFF
TRBJ2-7 | TRBV28 | TRBD1 | . | 14 | TGTGCCAGCAGTTTTGACAGGGGGTCGGGGGAGCAGTACTTC | CASSFDRGSGEQYF
TRBJ2-1 | TRBV15 | . | few | 15 | TGTGCCACCAGCAGGGAGGGGGGACTAAAGGGTGAGCAGTTCTTC | CATSREGGLKGEQFF
TRBJ2-2 | TRBV30 | TRBD2 | few | 14 | TGTGCCTGGAGATTAGCGGGAGGAGGTGGGGAGCTGTTTTTT | CAWRLAGGGGELFF
TRBJ1-2 | TRBV15 | . | few | 13 | TGTGCCACCAGCAGCTACAGGGCTCATGGCTACACCTTC | CATSSYRAHGYTF
TRBJ2-3 | TRBV30 | TRBD2 | . | 17 | TGTGCCTGGAGTAAGGGGATCACTAGCGGGAATACAGATACGCAGTATTTT | CAWSKGITSGNTDTQYF
TRBJ2-6 | TRBV14 | TRBD1 | . | 16 | TGTGCCAGCAGCCGACAGGGTCCCTCTGGGGCCAACGTCCTGACTTTC | CASSRQGPSGANVLTF
TRBJ2-3 | TRBV29-1 | . | few | 10 | TGCAGCGTTGGGGGCGGTACGCAGTATTTT | CSVGGGTQYF
TRBJ1-4 | TRBV7-9 | . | . | 13 | TGTGCCAGCAAACAGTCCGGTAATGAAAAACTGTTTTTT | CASKQSGNEKLFF
TRBJ2-5 | TRBV19 | TRBD2 | . | 13 | TGTGCCAGTAAGAGCGGGAGATTTGCCCGTGCACACTTC | CASKSGRFARAHF
TRBJ1-1 | TRBV27 | . | . | 13 | TGTGCCAGCAGGAATTACCGGGACACTGAAGCTTTCTTT | CASRNYRDTEAFF
TRBJ1-5 | TRBV30 | TRBD1 | few | 15 | TGTGCCTGGAGTGGGGGACAGGGAAGCAATCAGCCCCAGCATTTT | CAWSGGQGSNQPQHF
TRBJ2-1 | TRBV29-1 | . | few | 19 | TGCAGCCTTTCCCAAACAGGGGGCGCGAGCGGGAGGGTCCGGGAGGAGCAGTTCTTC | CSLSQTGGASGRVREEQFF
TRBJ2-2 | TRBV6-5 | TRBD2 | . | 15 | TGTGCCAGCAGGGGACTAGCGGAGCTCACCGGGGAGCTGTTTTTT | CASRGLAELTGELFF
TRBJ2-1 | TRBV29-1 | TRBD2 | . | 14 | TGCAGCGTTGATCTAGCGGCCTCCTACAATGAGCAGTTCTTC | CSVDLAASYNEQFF
TRBJ1-1 | TRBV20-1 | . | . | 11 | TGCAGTGCTGGGGGGGACGGTGAAGCTTTCTTT | CSAGGDGEAFF
TRBJ2-3 | TRBV10-3 | . | few | 15 | TGTGCCATCAGTGAGTCGAAAGCCAGCGCAGATACGCAGTATTTT | CAISESKASADTQYF
TRBJ2-7 | TRBV4-2 | . | . | 15 | TGTGCCAGCAGCCAAGGGGACATTCTTGCCTACGAGCAGTACTTC | CASSQGDILAYEQYF
TRBJ2-6 | TRBV2 | . | . | 15 | TGTGCCAGCGGGGAAACCCGCTCTGGGGCCAACGTCCTGACTTTC | CASGETRSGANVLTF
TRBJ2-6 | TRBV29-1 | TRBD1 | . | 16 | TGCAGCGTTCCCGGACAGGGGGCGCCTGGGGCCAACGTCCTGACTTTC | CSVPGQGAPGANVLTF
TRBJ2-1 | TRBV6-1 | . | . | 19 | TGTGCCAGCAGTGAAGTGGGCCTCTACTGGAAGAGCTCCTACAATGAGCAGTTCTTC | CASSEVGLYWKSSYNEQFF
TRBJ2-3 | TRBV7-2 | TRBD2 | . | 16 | TGTGCCAGCAGCCGCCGACTAGCGGGAGTCCCAGATACGCAGTATTTT | CASSRRLAGVPDTQYF
TRBJ2-5 | TRBV29-1 | TRBD1 | few | 12 | TGCAGCGCAAGGACAGGGACGGAGACCCAGTACTTC | CSARTGTETQYF
TRBJ2-5 | TRBV29-1 | . | few | 10 | TGCAGCGTTGAAGAAGAGACCCAGTACTTC | CSVEEETQYF
TRBJ2-7 | TRBV25-1 | . | . | 12 | TGTGCCAGCAACCGGGATTCCTACGAGCAGTACTTC | CASNRDSYEQYF
TRBJ2-1 | TRBV30 | TRBD2 | . | 16 | TGTGCCTGGAGTCCACTAGCGGGAGTTCTCGCCAATGAGCAGTTCTTC | CAWSPLAGVLANEQFF
TRBJ1-2 | TRBV18 | . | few | 13 | TGTGCCAGCTCACCTTCCTCAAAGGGTGGCTACACCTTC | CASSPSSKGGYTF
TRBJ1-5 | TRBV7-2 | . | . | 15 | TGTGCCAGCAGCTTTTCGCCTCTTAGCAATCAGCCCCAGCATTTT | CASSFSPLSNQPQHF
TRBJ1-5 | TRBV2 | . | . | 14 | TGTGCCAGCAGTCGCGACACGGGCAATCAGCCCCAGCATTTT | CASSRDTGNQPQHF
TRBJ2-7 | TRBV7-2 | . | . | 13 | TGTGCCAGCAGCTTAGGATGGGGGCTCGAGCAGTACTTC | CASSLGWGLEQYF
TRBJ2-3 | TRBV28 | TRBD2 | . | 16 | TGTGCCAGCGGACTAACTAGCGGGAGGTTCGCAGATACGCAGTATTTT | CASGLTSGRFADTQYF